This entry lists 9 T cell receptor beta chains sequenced from one sample in a study of cytomegalovirus exposure and HLA in healthy donors. PCR amplification relied on 60 Vbeta primers (plus 13 Jbeta primers). TCRdb's copy holds only in-frame clones and misses some; the assay was immunoSEQ multiplex PCR. The sample lists more than 100,000 clones; 74% were seen once. The sequenced sample consisted of PBMCs. Receptors originate from a woman in her forties or fifties in good health and CMV-seropositive.

This chain connects TRBV29-1 to TRBJ1-1; D remains unclear. CDR3 size: 11 residues. Between the trimmed V and J ends, which lost 7 bases and 4 bases, there was a span of 10 bases. CDR1 is SQVTM and CDR2 is ANQGSEA in the germline V gene. This CDR3 reads CSAHYGTEAFF. Written as DNA, the CDR3 is TGCAGCGCTCACTACGGCACTGAAGCTTTCTTT.

The chain joins TRBV28 to TRBJ2-7, with D possibly being TRBD1 (5 bases). This CDR3 is 14 amino acids long. Germline CDR1 MDHEN, CDR2 SYDVKM. Trimming shortened V by 6 bases and J by 0 bases, and 12 bases separated the two germline ends. In nucleotides, the CDR3 is TGTGCCAGCAGATCAGGGTTGTACTCCTACGAGCAGTACTTC. The encoded protein is CASRSGLYSYEQYF.

The rearrangement links TRBV6-1 to TRBJ2-2, with a weak D call TRBD1 (6 bases). Trimming left V 1 base short and J 6 bases short, with 12 bases between. Germline CDR1 and CDR2: MNHNS and SASEGT. The CDR3 spans 15 residues. The CDR3 region is CASSEGAGEPGELFF. The DNA for the CDR3 is TGTGCCAGCAGTGAAGGGGCAGGGGAACCCGGGGAGCTGTTTTTT.

The chain has TRBV6-1 and TRBJ1-3; TRBD1 matches 9 bases. The CDR3 sequence is 17 residues long. Germline V gene lookup returns CDR1 MNHNS and CDR2 SASEGT. V was pared by 2 bases and J by 9 bases, with 14 bases of the junction left unmatched. The CDR3 DNA is TGTGCCAGCAGTGAACGAGGACAGGGGATTTCTAAGGGCACCATATATTTT. It encodes CASSERGQGISKGTIYF.

This clone came up a few times. V is TRBV6-1 and J is TRBJ1-1, with no clear D. The CDR3 consists of 14 residues. Trimming took off 6 bases at V and 1 base at J, with 12 bases between the two ends. Germline CDR1 and CDR2: MNHNS and SASEGT. The CDR3 is CASRELNSNTEAFF. The CDR3 region has the DNA TGTGCCAGCAGAGAGCTTAATTCGAACACTGAAGCTTTCTTT.

The rearrangement links TRBV4-1 to TRBJ1-1; 8 bases fit TRBD1. The CDR3 has 14 residues. Germline values: CDR1 MGHRA, CDR2 YSYEKL. The ends lost 5 bases at V and 3 bases at J; junction bases unmatched: 5. The chain's CDR3 is CASSATGVDTEAFF. DNA of the CDR3: TGCGCCAGCAGCGCGACAGGGGTGGACACTGAAGCTTTCTTT.

This clone has a handful of counts. The chain employs TRBV7-2 and TRBJ1-5; D gene uncertain. V gave up 5 bases and J gave up 6 bases, with 17 bases separating them. CDR1 is SGHTA and CDR2 is FQGNSA in the germline V gene. The CDR3 loop spans 15 amino acids. The CDR3 spells CASSQTLGRAQPQHF. The CDR3, as DNA: TGTGCCAGCAGCCAGACTCTAGGGCGGGCTCAGCCCCAGCATTTT. Using reference TRBV7-2 and TRBJ1-5 for the parts outside the CDR3, the full variable domain is GAGVSQSPSNKVTEKGKDVELRCDPISGHTALYWYRQSLGQGLEFLIYFQGNSAPDKSGLPSDRFSAERTGGSVSTLTIQRTQQEDSAVYLCASSQTLGRAQPQHFGDGTRLSIL.

This clone was found a few times. J is TRBJ1-6 and V is TRBV2; TRBD1 agrees at 8 bases. The length of the CDR3 is 14 residues. The germline V gene encodes CDR1 SNHLY and CDR2 FYNNEI. Trimming cost V 6 bases and J 8 bases; bases outside gene matches: 6. The CDR3 spells CASSRTGYDSPLHF. The CDR3 DNA reads as TGTGCCAGCAGCCGGACAGGGTACGATTCACCCCTCCACTTT.

The chain employs TRBV21-1 and TRBJ1-5; the tabulated D call, TRBD1, remains unverified against the DNA. TRBV21-1 is termed a pseudogene. The CDR3 contains 17 residues. CDR3 residues: CASSKGTPGHLNQPQHF. The CDR3 coding sequence is TGTGCCAGCAGCAAGGGCACCCCGGGACACCTCAATCAGCCCCAGCATTTT.